Listed here is a single TCR beta chain. These data are taken from a study of blood T cells in healthy people across ages. The authors ran a second PCR of 7 to 11 cycles using a sample-barcoded 5' primer and a J-beta primer mix. Via MiXCR, TCRdb re-called the 5' RACE reads, giving one row per CDR3 protein. This sample has hundreds of thousands of distinct CDR3 sequences, with 32% found just once. This CDR3 has 15 amino acids. V was shortened by 0 bases and J by 2 bases, with 9 bases between the two germline ends. Germline values: CDR1 SGHRS, CDR2 YFSETQ. The clonotype originates from a woman of 80 years or more in good health. The sequenced material came from blood. This chain joins TRBV5-1 and TRBJ2-1; D not certain. CDR3 in amino acids: CASSLEGFAYNEQFF. The CDR3 nucleotides are TGCGCCAGCAGCTTGGAGGGCTTCGCCTACAATGAGCAGTTCTTC.